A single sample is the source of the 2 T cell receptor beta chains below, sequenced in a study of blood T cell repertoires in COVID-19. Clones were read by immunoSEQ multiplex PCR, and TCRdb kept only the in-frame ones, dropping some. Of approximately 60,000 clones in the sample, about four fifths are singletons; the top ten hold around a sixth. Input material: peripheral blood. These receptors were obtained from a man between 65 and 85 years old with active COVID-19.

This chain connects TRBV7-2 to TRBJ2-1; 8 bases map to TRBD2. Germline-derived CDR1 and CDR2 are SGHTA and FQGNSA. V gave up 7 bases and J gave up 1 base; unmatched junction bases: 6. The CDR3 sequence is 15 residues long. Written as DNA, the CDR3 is TGTGCCAGCAAACCCAGCGGGAGTTCCTACAATGAGCAGTTCTTC. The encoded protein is CASKPSGSSYNEQFF.

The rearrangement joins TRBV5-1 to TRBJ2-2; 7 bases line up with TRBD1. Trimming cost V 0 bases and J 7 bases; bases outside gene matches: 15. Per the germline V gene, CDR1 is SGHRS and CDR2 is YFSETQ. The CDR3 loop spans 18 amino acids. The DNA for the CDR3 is TGCGCCAGCAGCTTGGGGAGACAGGGAGTGGAAGAGTACGGGGAGCTGTTTTTT. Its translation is CASSLGRQGVEEYGELFF. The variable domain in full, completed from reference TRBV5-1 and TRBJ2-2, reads KAGVTQTPRYLIKTRGQQVTLSCSPISGHRSVSWYQQTPGQGLQFLFEYFSETQRNKGNFPGRFSGRQFSNSRSEMNVSTLELGDSALYLCASSLGRQGVEEYGELFFGEGSRLTVL.